The rows below give T cell receptor beta chains drawn from one sample of a study of T-cell reconstitution after alpha-beta-depleted transplantation in children. TCRdb re-derived calls from the PCR reads in MiXCR, one entry per CDR3 protein. The table includes 600,000 to 700,000 distinct CDR3 sequences, 13% detected once. The sequences come from PBMCs, collected before TCRalphabeta/CD19-depleted stem cell transplant. Receptors were obtained from a girl aged 2-10 years with congenital amegakaryocytic thrombocytopenia, due to receive a stem cell transplant. CDR3s include the opening cysteine and the closing phenylalanine or tryptophan. The order of the fields is CDR3 protein, CDR3 DNA, V gene, D gene, J gene, clone size. A D gene is named only where the DNA matches it firmly. Clone size is not always given. Where it is, it says once, few, many or a class for expanded clones.

cdr3_aa: CASSYALEGEQYF
cdr3_nt: TGTGCCAGCAGTTACGCGTTGGAGGGCGAGCAGTACTTC
v_call: TRBV6-5
d_call: NA
j_call: TRBJ2-7
clone_size: many

cdr3_aa: CSASEAFF
cdr3_nt: TGCAGTGCTAGCGAGGCTTTCTTT
v_call: TRBV20-1
d_call: NA
j_call: TRBJ1-1
clone_size: many

cdr3_aa: CMRTVAQRNTIYF
cdr3_nt: TGCATGAGGACAGTCGCTCAACGAAACACCATATATTTT
v_call: TRBV20-1
d_call: NA
j_call: TRBJ1-3
clone_size: many

cdr3_aa: CASSLKKTRITEQYF
cdr3_nt: TGTGCCAGCAGCTTGAAAAAGACTCGAATCACCGAGCAGTACTTC
v_call: TRBV5-5
d_call: NA
j_call: TRBJ2-7
clone_size: many

cdr3_aa: CASSARKTGPAFSNQPQHF
cdr3_nt: TGTGCCAGCAGCGCACGGAAGACAGGACCCGCCTTTAGCAATCAGCCCCAGCATTTT
v_call: TRBV9
d_call: NA
j_call: TRBJ1-5
clone_size: NA

cdr3_aa: CASTTGPSSTDTQYF
cdr3_nt: TGTGCCAGCACAACAGGGCCTTCTAGCACAGATACGCAGTATTTT
v_call: TRBV6-1
d_call: NA
j_call: TRBJ2-3
clone_size: many

cdr3_aa: CASSSPLGTSYNEQFF
cdr3_nt: TGTGCCAGCAGTTCGCCCCTCGGGACCTCCTACAATGAGCAGTTCTTC
v_call: TRBV28
d_call: NA
j_call: TRBJ2-1
clone_size: few

cdr3_aa: CGSSLASTDTQYF
cdr3_nt: TGTGGCAGCAGCTTAGCTAGCACAGATACGCAGTATTTT
v_call: TRBV7-2
d_call: NA
j_call: TRBJ2-3
clone_size: NA

cdr3_aa: CASSLAILYNEQFF
cdr3_nt: TGCGCCAGCAGCTTGGCTATTTTATACAATGAGCAGTTCTTC
v_call: TRBV5-1
d_call: NA
j_call: TRBJ2-1
clone_size: many

cdr3_aa: CASSTRLQVGTDTQYF
cdr3_nt: TGTGCCAGCAGCACCCGACTACAGGTTGGCACAGATACGCAGTATTTT
v_call: TRBV7-2
d_call: NA
j_call: TRBJ2-3
clone_size: NA

cdr3_aa: CASSTAGGPYNEQFF
cdr3_nt: TGCGCCAGCAGTACAGCGGGAGGACCTTACAATGAGCAGTTCTTC
v_call: TRBV10-1
d_call: TRBD2
j_call: TRBJ2-1
clone_size: many

cdr3_aa: CASSTGGFGKLFF
cdr3_nt: TGTGCCAGCTCAACAGGGGGATTTGGAAAACTGTTTTTT
v_call: TRBV3-1
d_call: TRBD1
j_call: TRBJ1-4
clone_size: NA

cdr3_aa: CSASVPVPYNEQFF
cdr3_nt: TGCAGTGCTAGTGTCCCAGTCCCCTACAATGAGCAGTTCTTC
v_call: TRBV20-1
d_call: NA
j_call: TRBJ2-1
clone_size: NA

cdr3_aa: CASSPPGGSGNTIYF
cdr3_nt: TGTGCCAGCAGCCCCCCCGGGGGCTCTGGAAACACCATATATTTT
v_call: TRBV4-2
d_call: NA
j_call: TRBJ1-3
clone_size: many

cdr3_aa: CASSQDDPSGTNEQFF
cdr3_nt: TGTGCCAGCAGCCAAGATGACCCTAGCGGGACGAATGAGCAGTTCTTC
v_call: TRBV3-1
d_call: TRBD2
j_call: TRBJ2-1
clone_size: many

cdr3_aa: CASSAHTGANTEAFF
cdr3_nt: TGTGCCAGCAGTGCCCATACGGGGGCGAACACTGAAGCTTTCTTT
v_call: TRBV12-3/TRBV12-4
d_call: NA
j_call: TRBJ1-1
clone_size: NA

cdr3_aa: CASSPAPGRQPQHF
cdr3_nt: TGTGCCAGCAGCCCCGCTCCCGGGCGGCAGCCCCAGCATTTT
v_call: TRBV5-6
d_call: NA
j_call: TRBJ1-5
clone_size: NA

cdr3_aa: CSAEGGPDDCAEAFF
cdr3_nt: TGCAGTGCCGAGGGCGGACCCGACGATTGCGCTGAAGCTTTCTTT
v_call: TRBV20-1
d_call: NA
j_call: TRBJ1-1
clone_size: many

cdr3_aa: CASTPIGKNEQFF
cdr3_nt: TGTGCCAGCACCCCGATCGGGAAGAATGAGCAGTTCTTC
v_call: TRBV14
d_call: NA
j_call: TRBJ2-1
clone_size: NA

cdr3_aa: CASSRGQGMNTEAFF
cdr3_nt: TGTGCCAGCAGCCGAGGACAGGGGATGAACACTGAAGCTTTCTTT
v_call: TRBV3-1
d_call: TRBD1
j_call: TRBJ1-1
clone_size: many

cdr3_aa: CSARSGSGRYTQYF
cdr3_nt: TGCAGTGCCCGAAGCGGCAGCGGGCGGTATACGCAGTATTTT
v_call: TRBV20-1
d_call: NA
j_call: TRBJ2-3
clone_size: many

cdr3_aa: CSVAGVGGQGIFYSYEQYF
cdr3_nt: TGCAGCGTTGCCGGCGTCGGGGGACAGGGAATATTCTACTCCTACGAGCAGTACTTC
v_call: TRBV29-1
d_call: TRBD1
j_call: TRBJ2-7
clone_size: NA

cdr3_aa: CACSQEPGTVAGRDTQYF
cdr3_nt: TGTGCCTGCAGCCAAGAGCCCGGGACAGTCGCCGGGAGAGATACGCAGTATTTT
v_call: TRBV3-1
d_call: NA
j_call: TRBJ2-3
clone_size: NA

cdr3_aa: CASSVLAGETYEQYF
cdr3_nt: TGTGCCAGCAGCGTTCTAGCGGGAGAGACCTACGAGCAGTACTTC
v_call: TRBV9
d_call: TRBD2
j_call: TRBJ2-7
clone_size: many

cdr3_aa: CASDTAASSYEQYF
cdr3_nt: TGTGCCAGCGATACCGCAGCGAGCTCCTACGAGCAGTACTTC
v_call: TRBV28
d_call: NA
j_call: TRBJ2-7
clone_size: NA

cdr3_aa: CASRPLKELQETQYF
cdr3_nt: TGTGCCAGCAGACCTTTAAAGGAGCTACAAGAGACCCAGTACTTC
v_call: TRBV5-6
d_call: NA
j_call: TRBJ2-5
clone_size: NA

cdr3_aa: CASSSHRAVGYEQYF
cdr3_nt: TGTGCCAGCAGCTCTCACAGGGCCGTCGGCTACGAGCAGTACTTC
v_call: TRBV7-8
d_call: NA
j_call: TRBJ2-7
clone_size: NA

cdr3_aa: CASSFRGQGGELFF
cdr3_nt: TGTGCCAGCAGTTTCAGGGGGCAAGGCGGGGAGCTGTTTTTT
v_call: TRBV12-3/TRBV12-4
d_call: TRBD1
j_call: TRBJ2-2
clone_size: many

cdr3_aa: CSVSLPGQETQYF
cdr3_nt: TGCAGTGTTTCTCTCCCAGGGCAAGAGACCCAGTACTTC
v_call: TRBV20-1
d_call: NA
j_call: TRBJ2-5
clone_size: NA

cdr3_aa: CSARGGQGFTDTQYF
cdr3_nt: TGCAGTGCTAGGGGGGGACAGGGGTTCACAGATACGCAGTATTTT
v_call: TRBV20-1
d_call: TRBD1
j_call: TRBJ2-3
clone_size: many

cdr3_aa: CSARGELAGGGEQFF
cdr3_nt: TGCAGTGCTAGAGGGGAACTAGCGGGGGGAGGTGAGCAGTTCTTC
v_call: TRBV20-1
d_call: TRBD2
j_call: TRBJ2-1
clone_size: many

cdr3_aa: CASSQVGRAGGLSETQYF
cdr3_nt: TGCGCCAGCAGCCAAGTGGGCCGAGCGGGAGGTTTGTCAGAGACCCAGTACTTC
v_call: TRBV4-1
d_call: TRBD2
j_call: TRBJ2-5
clone_size: NA

cdr3_aa: CASSLGARGFYTDTQYF
cdr3_nt: TGCGCCAGCAGCTTGGGGGCCCGTGGGTTCTACACAGATACGCAGTATTTT
v_call: TRBV5-1
d_call: NA
j_call: TRBJ2-3
clone_size: NA

cdr3_aa: CASSLNPYNEQFF
cdr3_nt: TGCGCCAGCAGCTTGAACCCCTACAATGAGCAGTTCTTC
v_call: TRBV5-1
d_call: NA
j_call: TRBJ2-1
clone_size: many

cdr3_aa: CASSKTGRGRETQYF
cdr3_nt: TGTGCCAGCAGCAAGACAGGGAGGGGGCGCGAGACCCAGTACTTC
v_call: TRBV6-2/TRBV6-3
d_call: NA
j_call: TRBJ2-5
clone_size: few

cdr3_aa: CASSLLIVSEDTQYF
cdr3_nt: TGTGCCAGCAGCTTACTGATTGTGTCAGAAGATACGCAGTATTTT
v_call: TRBV7-9
d_call: NA
j_call: TRBJ2-3
clone_size: NA

cdr3_aa: CASRRPGAGELFF
cdr3_nt: TGTGCCAGCAGACGCCCCGGGGCCGGGGAGCTGTTTTTT
v_call: TRBV12-3/TRBV12-4
d_call: NA
j_call: TRBJ2-2
clone_size: few

cdr3_aa: CASSLASLANTGELFF
cdr3_nt: TGCGCCAGCAGCTTGGCTAGTCTAGCGAACACCGGGGAGCTGTTTTTT
v_call: TRBV5-1
d_call: NA
j_call: TRBJ2-2
clone_size: NA

cdr3_aa: CASSDLDIGAFF
cdr3_nt: TGTGCCAGCAGTGACCTTGACATTGGAGCTTTCTTT
v_call: TRBV6-1
d_call: NA
j_call: TRBJ1-1
clone_size: many

cdr3_aa: CASSLALAAGGPFLNEQFF
cdr3_nt: TGTGCCAGCAGCTTAGCGTTGGCGGCGGGAGGGCCTTTCTTAAATGAGCAGTTCTTC
v_call: TRBV7-6
d_call: TRBD2
j_call: TRBJ2-1
clone_size: few

cdr3_aa: CSADLGTGVIAEAFF
cdr3_nt: TGCAGTGCGGACCTTGGGACAGGGGTTATCGCTGAAGCTTTCTTT
v_call: TRBV20-1
d_call: TRBD1
j_call: TRBJ1-1
clone_size: many

cdr3_aa: CASSLTAGGTDTQYF
cdr3_nt: TGTGCCAGCAGCTTAACGGCAGGGGGCACAGATACGCAGTATTTT
v_call: TRBV7-3
d_call: NA
j_call: TRBJ2-3
clone_size: NA

cdr3_aa: CSARDRNTEAFF
cdr3_nt: TGCAGTGCTAGGGACAGAAACACTGAAGCTTTCTTT
v_call: TRBV20-1
d_call: NA
j_call: TRBJ1-1
clone_size: many

cdr3_aa: CSVDRGNEQFF
cdr3_nt: TGCAGCGTTGACAGGGGGAATGAGCAGTTCTTC
v_call: TRBV29-1
d_call: TRBD1
j_call: TRBJ2-1
clone_size: many

cdr3_aa: CSASIQAESSYEQYF
cdr3_nt: TGCAGTGCTAGCATTCAGGCGGAAAGCTCCTACGAGCAGTACTTC
v_call: TRBV20-1
d_call: NA
j_call: TRBJ2-7
clone_size: many